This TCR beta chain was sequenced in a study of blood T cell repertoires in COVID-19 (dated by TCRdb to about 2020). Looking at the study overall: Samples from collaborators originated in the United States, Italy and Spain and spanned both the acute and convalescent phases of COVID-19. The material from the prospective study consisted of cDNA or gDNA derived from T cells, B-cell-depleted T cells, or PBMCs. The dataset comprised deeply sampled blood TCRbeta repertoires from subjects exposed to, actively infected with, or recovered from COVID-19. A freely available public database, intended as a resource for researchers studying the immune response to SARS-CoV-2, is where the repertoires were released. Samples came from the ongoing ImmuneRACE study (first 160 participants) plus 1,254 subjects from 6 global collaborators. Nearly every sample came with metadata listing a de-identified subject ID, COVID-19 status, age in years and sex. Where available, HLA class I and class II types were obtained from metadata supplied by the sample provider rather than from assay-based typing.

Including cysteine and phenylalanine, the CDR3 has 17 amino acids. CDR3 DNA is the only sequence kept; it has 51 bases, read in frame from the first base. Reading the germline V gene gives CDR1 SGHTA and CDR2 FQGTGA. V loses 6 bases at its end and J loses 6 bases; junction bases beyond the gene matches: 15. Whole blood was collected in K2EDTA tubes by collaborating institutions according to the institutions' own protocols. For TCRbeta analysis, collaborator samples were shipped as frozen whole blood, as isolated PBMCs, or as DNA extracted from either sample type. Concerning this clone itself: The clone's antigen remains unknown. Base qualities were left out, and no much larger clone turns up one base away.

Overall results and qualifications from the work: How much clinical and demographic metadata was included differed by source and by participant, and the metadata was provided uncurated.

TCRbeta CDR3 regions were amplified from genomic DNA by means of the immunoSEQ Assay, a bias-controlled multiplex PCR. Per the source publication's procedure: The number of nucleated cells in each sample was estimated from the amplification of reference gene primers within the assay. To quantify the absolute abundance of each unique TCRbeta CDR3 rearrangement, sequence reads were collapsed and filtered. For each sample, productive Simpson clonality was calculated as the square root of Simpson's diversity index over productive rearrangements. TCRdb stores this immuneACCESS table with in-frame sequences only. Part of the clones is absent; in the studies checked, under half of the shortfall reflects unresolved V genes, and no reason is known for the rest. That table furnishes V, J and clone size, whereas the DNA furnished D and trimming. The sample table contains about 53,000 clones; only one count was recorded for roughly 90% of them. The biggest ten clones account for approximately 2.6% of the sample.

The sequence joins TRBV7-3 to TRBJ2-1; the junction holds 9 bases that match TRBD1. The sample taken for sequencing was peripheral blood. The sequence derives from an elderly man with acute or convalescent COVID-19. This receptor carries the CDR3 CASRFRDREPPCNEQFF. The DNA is TGTGCCAGCAGGTTCCGGGACAGGGAGCCTCCTTGCAATGAGCAGTTCTTC. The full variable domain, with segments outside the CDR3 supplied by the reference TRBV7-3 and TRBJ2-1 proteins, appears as GAGVSQTPSNKVTEKGKYVELRCDPISGHTALYWYRQSLGQGPEFLIYFQGTGAADDSGLPNDRFFAVRPEGSVSTLKIQRTERGDSAVYLCASRFRDREPPCNEQFFGPGTRLTVL.